This T cell receptor (beta chain) was sequenced during a study of blood T cell repertoires in COVID-19. Self-reported history from a screening survey and questionnaire set each donor's cohort. TCRdb's copy holds only in-frame clones and misses some; the assay was immunoSEQ multiplex PCR. The data hold approximately 170,000 clones, with approximately 89% observed a single time. Losses at the gene ends were 7 bases for V and 3 bases for J; bases not matched to a gene: 6. This CDR3 is built from 14 residues. Per the germline V gene, CDR1 is SNHLY and CDR2 is FYNNEI. The V gene is TRBV2, the J gene TRBJ2-4, with 7 bases aligning to TRBD2. The sequenced sample consisted of PBMCs or T cells enriched from blood (not recorded which). The origin of this receptor is a woman younger than 35 who had recovered from COVID-19. The CDR3 DNA sequence: TGTGCCAGCATGACGGGGGGAGGCAAAAACATTCAGTACTTC. Amino acids: CASMTGGGKNIQYF.